The 23 T cell receptor beta chains below come from one sample, sequenced in a study of T-cell memory formation after mild COVID-19. TCRdb re-called the 5' RACE reads through MiXCR, storing one row per CDR3 protein. The sample holds about 320,000 distinct CDR3 sequences, 14% seen once. The sample comprised PBMCs or a T cell subset sorted from them (not recorded which). These receptors were taken from a man aged 18 to 30 who had mild COVID-19 (a few samples of this study predate the infection). Cell type and time point are not known.

The chain uses TRBV4-3 and TRBJ2-7; TRBD1 or TRBD2 may be the D gene (5 bases each). Germline V gene lookup returns CDR1 LGHNA and CDR2 YSLEER. Trimming removed 0 bases from V and 2 bases from J, with 11 bases in between. CDR3 length equals 15 residues. The CDR3 reads CASSQDRGDAYEQYF. As DNA, the CDR3 is TGCGCCAGCAGCCAAGATCGTGGGGACGCCTACGAGCAGTACTTC.

This clonotype was observed many times. The chain combines TRBV12-3 or TRBV12-4 with TRBJ2-5; D ambiguous. Trimming pared 6 bases from V and 0 bases from J, leaving 5 bases between. The CDR3 consists of 12 residues. CDR3 sequence: CASSFHQETQYF. Written as DNA, the CDR3 is TGTGCCAGCAGCTTCCACCAAGAGACCCAGTACTTC.

CDR3 sequence reads: CASSDRDRLYQETQYF. The CDR3 DNA reads as TGCGCCAGCAGCGACCGGGACAGATTGTACCAAGAGACCCAGTACTTC. The rearrangement links TRBV5-1 to TRBJ2-5; TRBD1 agrees at 7 bases. From germline, CDR1 is SGHRS and CDR2 YFSETQ. The CDR3 has 16 residues. Losses at the gene ends were 4 bases for V and 0 bases for J; bases not matched to a gene: 9.

The CDR3 is CASSLAGSDEQYF. The CDR3 coding sequence is TGTGCCAGCAGCTTAGCGGGGTCGGACGAGCAGTACTTC. This chain joins TRBV7-2 and TRBJ2-7; D is unclear. The length of the CDR3 is 13 residues. Deletions cut 0 bases from V and 5 bases from J, with 8 bases between. Germline V gene lookup returns CDR1 SGHTA and CDR2 FQGNSA. Variable domain in full (rest from reference TRBV7-2 and TRBJ2-7): GAGVSQSPSNKVTEKGKDVELRCDPISGHTALYWYRQSLGQGLEFLIYFQGNSAPDKSGLPSDRFSAERTGGSVSTLTIQRTQQEDSAVYLCASSLAGSDEQYFGPGTRLTVT.

In its sample, this clonotype was seen a few times. The gene calls are TRBV4-3 and TRBJ2-1, with 12 positions matching TRBD2. This CDR3 comprises 18 residues. From germline, CDR1 is LGHNA and CDR2 YSLEER. The junction had 13 bases not matched to a gene; V was cut back by 3 bases and J by 7 bases. The CDR3 is CASSQAPPGLAGRNEQFF. The CDR3 coding sequence is TGCGCCAGCAGCCAGGCGCCCCCCGGACTAGCGGGGAGGAATGAGCAGTTCTTC.

This clonotype was detected a few times. The V call is TRBV3-1, the J call TRBJ2-2; 8 nucleotides agree with TRBD1. Germline CDR1 and CDR2: LGHDT and YNNKEL (reference sequence). CDR3 length equals 17 residues. The ends lost 0 bases at V and 7 bases at J; junction bases unmatched: 10. In DNA, the CDR3 is TGTGCCAGCAGCCAAGAGTCCCAGGGGGCCCGCCGCGGGGAGCTGTTTTTT. Translated, it gives CASSQESQGARRGELFF.

CDR3 nucleotide sequence: TGTGCCAGCAGCCTCGACTGGGCCGGGGAGCTGTTTTTT. Translating it yields CASSLDWAGELFF. The chain is built from TRBV5-4 and TRBJ2-2; D gene uncertain. Trimming pared 4 bases from V and 6 bases from J, leaving 10 bases between. The germline CDR1 and CDR2 sequences are SGHNT and YYREEE (reference sequence). The CDR3 is 13 residues long.

The CDR3 DNA reads TGTGCCAGCAGCCTCGGACTAGCGGGAGTAGATGAGCAGTTCTTC. This translates into CASSLGLAGVDEQFF. The chain links TRBV7-2 to TRBJ2-1, with 13 positions matching TRBD2. J gave up 8 bases and V 5 bases, and 6 bases lay outside the gene matches. Germline V gene data show CDR1 as SGHTA and CDR2 as FQGNSA. The CDR3 has 15 residues.

CDR3 in DNA: TGTGCCAGCAGCTTGTCTAGCGGGGGGACCGGGGAGCTGTTTTTT. This translates into CASSLSSGGTGELFF. The V gene is TRBV5-4, the J gene TRBJ2-2, with TRBD2 matching 11 bases. V was clipped by 1 base and J by 5 bases; unmatched bases: 1. Per the germline V gene, CDR1 is SGHNT and CDR2 is YYREEE (reference sequence). The CDR3 is made up of 15 amino acids.

Ten or more counts support this clonotype. The chain employs TRBV7-2 and TRBJ2-1; 16 nucleotides agree with TRBD2. Germline-derived CDR1 and CDR2 are SGHTA and FQGNSA. The CDR3 has 16 amino acids. V gave up 5 bases and J gave up 8 bases; unmatched junction bases: 6. Here the CDR3 DNA reads TGTGCCAGCAGCCGGGGACTAGCGGGGGGGCAGGATGAGCAGTTCTTC. It specifies CASSRGLAGGQDEQFF.

The rearrangement links TRBV6-5 to TRBJ2-5, with a possible D match to TRBD1 (5 bases). The CDR3 extends over 16 amino acids. Trimming removed 1 base at V and 7 bases at J, with 19 bases between. Germline V gene lookup returns CDR1 MNHEY and CDR2 SVGAGI. CDR3 DNA: TGTGCCAGCAGTTACTTGCTCCCCCAGGGATCAGGGACCCAGTACTTC. Translated, it gives CASSYLLPQGSGTQYF.

The chain couples TRBV7-9 to TRBJ2-6; D may be TRBD1 (5 bases). This CDR3 is 16 amino acids long. V dropped 4 bases and J dropped 0 bases, with 10 bases sitting between them. Germline V gene data show CDR1 as SEHNR and CDR2 as FQNEAQ (reference sequence). CDR3 in amino acids: CASSSRQSSGANVLTF. CDR3 nucleotide sequence: TGTGCCAGCAGCTCGAGACAGTCCTCTGGGGCCAACGTCCTGACTTTC.

This clonotype was counted a few times. The rearrangement uses TRBV7-9 and TRBJ1-4, with D maybe TRBD1 (5 bases). V was shortened by 5 bases and J by 10 bases, with 17 bases between the two germline ends. The germline gives CDR1 SEHNR, CDR2 FQNEAQ (reference sequence). CDR3 length: 14 amino acids. CDR3 sequence reads: CASSPPGPFGKLFF. The DNA of the CDR3 is TGTGCCAGCAGCCCGCCGGGGCCTTTCGGAAAACTGTTTTTT.

The V and J genes are TRBV6-1 and TRBJ2-2; tentatively, D is TRBD1 or TRBD2 (6 bases each). Germline CDR1 and CDR2: MNHNS and SASEGT. CDR3 length: 14 residues. Trimming shortened V by 6 bases and J by 5 bases, and 13 bases separated the two germline ends. The CDR3 protein is CASRWRGRTGELFF. CDR3 bases: TGTGCCAGCAGATGGAGGGGGAGGACCGGGGAGCTGTTTTTT.

This clonotype was picked up a small number of times. This rearrangement joins TRBV20-1 to TRBJ2-5; the match to TRBD2 covers 8 bases. Germline lookup yields CDR1 DFQATT and CDR2 SNEGSKA (reference sequence). This CDR3 contains 13 residues. V shed 1 base, J shed 6 bases, and the junction held 4 bases outside the gene matches. Here the CDR3 DNA reads TGCAGTGCTAGAGCAGCGGGGGCCAAGACCCAGTACTTC. Its translation: CSARAAGAKTQYF.

The chain carries TRBV11-3 and TRBJ2-3, with D hard to call. CDR1 is SGHNT and CDR2 is YENEEA in the germline V gene. The length of the CDR3 is 14 residues. With 4 bases removed from V and 2 bases from J, the gap between germline ends came to 10 bases. The CDR3, as DNA: TGTGCCAGCAGCTCCCAGGACCTCACAGATACGCAGTATTTT. Protein: CASSSQDLTDTQYF.

This clonotype was seen a few times. The J gene is TRBJ1-6, the V gene TRBV7-9; no clear D gene. Trimming shortened V by 3 bases and J by 5 bases, and 11 bases separated the two germline ends. The CDR3 has 15 residues. Germline-derived CDR1 and CDR2 are SEHNR and FQNEAQ (reference sequence). For the CDR3, the DNA is TGTGCCAGCAGCTTCGGCGCGACAAATAATTCACCCCTCCACTTT. This encodes CASSFGATNNSPLHF.

This clonotype was picked up a small number of times. The V gene is TRBV2, the J gene TRBJ2-2; no firm D call. Trimming removed 5 bases from V and 3 bases from J, with 10 bases in between. Germline assignment: CDR1 SNHLY and CDR2 FYNNEI. CDR3 size: 14 residues. The CDR3 region has the DNA TGTGCCAGCAGTCGGATCGAGGACACCGGGGAGCTGTTTTTT. Amino acids: CASSRIEDTGELFF.

In this sample, this clonotype turned up a few times. This rearrangement joins TRBV7-2 to TRBJ1-6; D is perhaps TRBD1 (6 bases). CDR3 length equals 14 residues. Germline values: CDR1 SGHTA, CDR2 FQGNSA. V lost 4 bases, J lost 4 bases, and 8 bases lay in between. CDR3 coding DNA: TGTGCCAGCAGCTCTGGACAGTATAATTCACCCCTCCACTTT. Translation gives CASSSGQYNSPLHF.

CDR3 loop: CASSPTGVRNTIYF. CDR3 in DNA: TGTGCCAGCAGCCCGACGGGGGTCCGAAACACCATATATTTT. This sequence joins TRBV7-2 and TRBJ1-3; tentative D call: TRBD1 (5 bases). CDR3 size: 14 residues. The V gene lost 5 bases and the J gene lost 5 bases, with 13 bases spanning the gap. In germline, CDR1 is SGHTA, CDR2 FQGNSA.

This CDR3 is CASSHRSGLAGGYNEQFF. The CDR3 bases are TGCGCCAGCAGCCACAGATCGGGACTAGCGGGGGGTTACAATGAGCAGTTCTTC. The rearrangement joins TRBV4-1 to TRBJ2-1, with 15 bases aligning to TRBD2. The CDR3 extends over 18 amino acids. Per germline, CDR1 MGHRA and CDR2 YSYEKL. Trimming removed 3 bases from V and 4 bases from J; junction bases left unmatched: 7.

At least ten counts were recorded for this clonotype. This chain joins TRBV10-3 and TRBJ1-5, with D hard to call. Trimming removed 9 bases from V and 1 base from J, with 10 bases in between. This CDR3 is built from 13 residues. From germline, CDR1 is ENHRY and CDR2 SYGVKD. CDR3 sequence (DNA): TGTGCCATAAGACAAGACAGCAATCAGCCCCAGCATTTT. This gives the protein CAIRQDSNQPQHF.

This chain joins TRBV12-3 or TRBV12-4 and TRBJ2-1; 12 nucleotides line up with TRBD2. J lost 10 bases, V lost 6 bases, and 10 bases had no gene match. The CDR3 covers 15 residues. CDR3 protein: CASSLGLAGQGEQFF. CDR3 bases: TGTGCCAGCAGCCTGGGACTAGCGGGCCAAGGCGAGCAGTTCTTC.